Listed below are T cell receptor beta chains from one sample, sequenced in a study of vaccination and CD4 T cells after COVID-19. TCRdb re-called the PCR reads through MiXCR, storing one row per CDR3 protein. The sample has approximately 13,000 distinct CDR3 sequences, 25% to 30% seen once. Their cognate antigens are unknown. The starting material was CD4+ T cells from blood, cultured in vitro, obtained before SARS-CoV-2 vaccination. All receptors derive from a human donor who received a COVID-19 vaccine. CDR3s leave out the opening cysteine and the closing phenylalanine or tryptophan. Fields, in order: V gene, CDR3 length, CDR3 protein.

TRBV5-6 11 ASSFSYAYEQY
TRBV21-1 10 ASSSRENEQF
TRBV7-2 13 ASSLVGGGGETQY
TRBV4-1 15 ASSQVGKRGGGETQY
TRBV5-4 14 ASSLVAGAPTDTQY
TRBV19 13 ATSWGTPARSEAF
TRBV5-1 12 ASERTSGQETQY
TRBV7-2 13 ASSLISGGKDTQY
TRBV11-3 12 ASSLGPGGYGYT
TRBV5-1 12 ASSLVGEGYEQY
TRBV15 11 ATSRDTNTEAF
TRBV21-1 14 ASSSGGQGGTDTQY
TRBV15 17 ATSRDARRGGRSTDTQY
TRBV7-8 14 ASSSRLAGGSNEQF
TRBV30 11 AWSVQSGRGYT
TRBV27 12 ASSLWLATGELF
TRBV20-1 14 SAVYGGGANTGELF
TRBV12-3/TRBV12-4 12 ASSYVGFNSPLH
TRBV24-1 12 ATSAGGTWDEQY
TRBV7-6 14 ASSLWRQTGTGELF
TRBV10-1 14 ASSEGLDRRTGELF
TRBV30 13 AWSIGAGRDYGYT
TRBV24-1 11 ATSDHRGREQY
TRBV24-1 16 ATSDSGTGAVNTGELF
TRBV11-3 13 ASSPVGGAIDTQY
TRBV20-1 13 SAADPAATNYGYT
TRBV20-1 13 SAKPYRQDGVAQY
TRBV6-1 12 ASSSGGAKETQY
TRBV10-3 11 AIKGADYNEQF
TRBV27 13 ASSFGQGEGNEQY
TRBV10-1 11 ASRKGGETEAF
TRBV20-1 15 SARTSGEVGSYNEQF
TRBV20-1 10 SARGQAGGYT
TRBV7-6 13 ASTRSHRGGQPQH